This record covers a single T cell receptor beta chain. The record originates from a study of blood T cell repertoires in COVID-19. Trimming cost V 2 bases and J 2 bases, with 11 bases left between them. CDR1 and CDR2 from the germline V gene are MNHNS and SASEGT. CDR3 length: 15 residues. TCRdb's copy holds only in-frame clones and misses some; the assay was immunoSEQ multiplex PCR. The table lists 310,000 or so clones, roughly 88% of them singletons. The clonotype comes from a woman in her 50s with active or convalescent COVID-19. J is TRBJ2-3 and V is TRBV6-1; D ambiguous. Sequenced input: peripheral blood. The chain's CDR3 is CASSELHRYTDTQYF. The DNA for the CDR3 is TGTGCCAGCAGTGAACTTCATAGATACACAGATACGCAGTATTTT.